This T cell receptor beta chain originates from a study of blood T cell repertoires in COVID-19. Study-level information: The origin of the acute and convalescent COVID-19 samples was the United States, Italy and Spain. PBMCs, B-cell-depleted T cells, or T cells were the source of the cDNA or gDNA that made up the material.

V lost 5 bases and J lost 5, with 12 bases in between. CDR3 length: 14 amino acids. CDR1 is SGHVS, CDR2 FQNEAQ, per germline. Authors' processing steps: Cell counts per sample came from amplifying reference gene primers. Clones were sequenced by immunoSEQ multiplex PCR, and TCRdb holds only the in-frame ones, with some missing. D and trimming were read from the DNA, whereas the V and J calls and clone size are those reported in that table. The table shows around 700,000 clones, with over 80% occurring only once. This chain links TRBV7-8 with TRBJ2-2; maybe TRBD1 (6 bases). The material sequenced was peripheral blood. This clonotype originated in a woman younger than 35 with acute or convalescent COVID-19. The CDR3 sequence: CASSGRDITGELFF. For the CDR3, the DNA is TGTGCCAGCAGCGGAAGGGACATAACCGGGGAGCTGTTTTTT.